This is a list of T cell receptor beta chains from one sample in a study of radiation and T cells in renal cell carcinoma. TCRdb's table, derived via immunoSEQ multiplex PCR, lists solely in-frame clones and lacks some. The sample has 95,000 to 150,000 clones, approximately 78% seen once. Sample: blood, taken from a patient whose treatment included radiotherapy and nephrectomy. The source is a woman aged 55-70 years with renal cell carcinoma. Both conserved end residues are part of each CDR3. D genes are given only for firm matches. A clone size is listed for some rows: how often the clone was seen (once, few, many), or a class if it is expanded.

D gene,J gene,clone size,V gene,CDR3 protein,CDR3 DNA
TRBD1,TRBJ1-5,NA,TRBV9,CASSRSGGSQPQHF,TGTGCCAGCAGCCGATCAGGGGGGAGCCAGCCCCAGCATTTT
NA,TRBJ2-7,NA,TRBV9,CASSPQVFPYEQYF,TGTGCCAGCAGCCCACAGGTTTTCCCCTACGAGCAGTACTTC
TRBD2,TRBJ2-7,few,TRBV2,CASNPASGPSYEQYF,TGTGCCAGCAACCCTGCTAGCGGCCCGAGCTACGAGCAGTACTTC
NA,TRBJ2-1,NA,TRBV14,CASSRSGAPYEQFF,TGTGCCAGCAGCCGTTCGGGAGCCCCATATGAGCAGTTCTTC
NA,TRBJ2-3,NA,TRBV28,CASSSLHPPLSQVADTQYF,TGTGCCAGCAGTTCCCTTCACCCCCCTCTGTCACAGGTAGCAGATACGCAGTATTTT
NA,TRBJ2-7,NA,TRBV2,CASSEGLISYEQYF,TGTGCCAGCAGTGAGGGACTGATCTCCTACGAGCAGTACTTC
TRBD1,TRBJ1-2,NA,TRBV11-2,CASSLQGENYGYTF,TGTGCCAGCAGCTTACAGGGGGAAAACTATGGCTACACCTTC
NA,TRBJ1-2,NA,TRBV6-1,CASSVDGGGVSYGYTF,TGTGCCAGCAGTGTGGATGGAGGGGGGGTTTCCTATGGCTACACCTTC
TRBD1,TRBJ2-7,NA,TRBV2,CASSGGQGPYEQYF,TGTGCCAGCAGTGGCGGACAGGGCCCTTACGAGCAGTACTTC
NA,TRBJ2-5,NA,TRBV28,CASTLQGETQYF,TGTGCCAGCACCCTCCAGGGCGAGACCCAGTACTTC
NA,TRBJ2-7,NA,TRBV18,CASSPDYYEQYF,TGTGCCAGCTCACCAGACTACTACGAGCAGTACTTC
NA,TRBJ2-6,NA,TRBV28,CASREQGANVLTF,TGTGCCAGCAGGGAACAGGGGGCCAACGTCCTGACTTTC
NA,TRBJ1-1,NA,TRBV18,CASRMGGNTEAFF,TGTGCCAGCCGGATGGGGGGGAACACTGAAGCTTTCTTT
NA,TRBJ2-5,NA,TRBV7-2,CASSLGTQYF,TGTGCCAGCAGCTTAGGGACCCAGTACTTC
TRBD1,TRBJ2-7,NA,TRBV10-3,CAAQGAYEQYF,TGTGCCGCCCAGGGGGCTTACGAGCAGTACTTC
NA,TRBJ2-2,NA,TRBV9,CASSVATRLGTGELFF,TGTGCCAGCAGCGTAGCTACTAGATTGGGCACCGGGGAGCTGTTTTTT
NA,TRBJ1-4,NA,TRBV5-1,CASSSIPTANNEKLFF,TGCGCCAGCAGCTCCATCCCGACGGCGAATAATGAAAAACTGTTTTTT
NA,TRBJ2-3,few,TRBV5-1,CASSFLDPESTDTQYF,TGCGCCAGCAGCTTCCTCGACCCCGAGAGCACAGATACGCAGTATTTT
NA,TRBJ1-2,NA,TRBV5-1,CASGPGLLDYGYTF,TGCGCCAGCGGCCCGGGACTTCTGGACTATGGCTACACCTTC
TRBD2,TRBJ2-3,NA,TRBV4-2,CASSHGLASNTQYF,TGTGCCAGCAGCCATGGACTAGCTTCAAATACGCAGTATTTT
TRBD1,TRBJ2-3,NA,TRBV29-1,CSGAGTEYTQYF,TGCAGCGGAGCCGGGACAGAGTATACGCAGTATTTT
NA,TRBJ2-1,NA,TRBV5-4,CASSSLMIQEVGDNEQFF,TGTGCCAGCAGCTCCCTTATGATACAGGAGGTGGGAGACAATGAGCAGTTCTTC
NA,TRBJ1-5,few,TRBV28,CASVMGGTQPQHF,TGTGCCAGCGTTATGGGCGGTACTCAGCCCCAGCATTTT
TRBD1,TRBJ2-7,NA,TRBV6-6,CASSSPGQNTYEQYF,TGTGCCAGCAGTTCACCGGGACAGAATACCTACGAGCAGTACTTC
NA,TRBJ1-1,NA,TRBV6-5,CASSYSHRYTEAFF,TGTGCCAGCAGTTACTCCCATCGTTACACTGAAGCTTTCTTT
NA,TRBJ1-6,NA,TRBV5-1,CASSLARGGTSPLHF,TGCGCCAGCAGCCTGGCTCGTGGAGGGACCTCACCCCTCCACTTT
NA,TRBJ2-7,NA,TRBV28,CASSSQGSEQYF,TGTGCCAGCAGTTCTCAGGGGTCCGAGCAGTACTTC
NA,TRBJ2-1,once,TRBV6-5,CASTLSGALINEQFF,TGTGCCAGCACCCTCTCTGGGGCCCTGATCAATGAGCAGTTCTTC
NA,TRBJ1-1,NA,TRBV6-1,CASSGGREAFF,TGTGCCAGCAGCGGGGGGCGGGAAGCTTTCTTT
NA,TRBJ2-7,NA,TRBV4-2,CASSQAGTDYEQYF,TGTGCCAGCAGCCAAGCCGGGACCGACTACGAGCAGTACTTC
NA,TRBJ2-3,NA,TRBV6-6,CASSYRALQYF,TGTGCCAGCAGTTACCGGGCCCTGCAGTATTTT
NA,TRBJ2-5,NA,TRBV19,CASGRGRNQETQYF,TGTGCCAGTGGTAGAGGCAGAAACCAAGAGACCCAGTACTTC
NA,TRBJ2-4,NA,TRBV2,CASKENIQYF,TGTGCCAGCAAAGAGAACATTCAGTACTTC
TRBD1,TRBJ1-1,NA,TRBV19,CASSTGTGWTEAFF,TGTGCCAGTAGTACCGGGACAGGGTGGACTGAAGCTTTCTTT
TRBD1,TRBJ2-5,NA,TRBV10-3,CAISEVGQGETQYF,TGTGCCATCAGTGAGGTCGGACAGGGCGAGACCCAGTACTTC
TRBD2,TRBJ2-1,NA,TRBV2,CASSEAAGGPYEQFF,TGTGCCAGCAGTGAGGCAGCGGGGGGGCCGTATGAGCAGTTCTTC
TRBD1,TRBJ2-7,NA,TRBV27,CASSFRTGGYEQYF,TGTGCCAGCAGTTTCCGGACAGGCGGCTACGAGCAGTACTTC
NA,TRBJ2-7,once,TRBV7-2,CASSLDREQYF,TGTGCCAGCAGCCTCGATAGGGAGCAGTACTTC
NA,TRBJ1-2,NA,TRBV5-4,CASGLPWDSEGYTF,TGTGCCAGCGGACTACCATGGGACTCGGAGGGCTACACCTTC
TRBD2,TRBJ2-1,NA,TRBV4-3,CASSQETSGGYNEQFF,TGCGCCAGCAGCCAAGAGACTAGCGGGGGCTACAATGAGCAGTTCTTC
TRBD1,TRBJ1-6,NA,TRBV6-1,CASGQGQYNSPLHF,TGTGCCAGCGGGCAGGGACAGTATAATTCACCCCTCCACTTT
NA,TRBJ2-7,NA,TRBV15,CATSRGRAGGASYEQYF,TGTGCCACCAGCAGAGGCAGGGCAGGAGGGGCCTCCTACGAGCAGTACTTC
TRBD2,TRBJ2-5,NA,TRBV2,CASSDSGGGEETQYF,TGTGCCAGCAGTGATTCGGGAGGGGGAGAAGAGACCCAGTACTTC
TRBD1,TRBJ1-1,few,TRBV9,CASSGIRQGAFSEAFF,TGTGCCAGCAGCGGGATTAGACAGGGGGCTTTTTCTGAAGCTTTCTTT
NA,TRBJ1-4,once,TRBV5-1,CASSLGEVGEKLFF,TGCGCCAGCAGCTTAGGGGAGGTTGGGGAAAAACTGTTTTTT
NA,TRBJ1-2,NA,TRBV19,CASSINGGSPKDYGYTF,TGTGCCAGTAGTATCAATGGGGGTAGTCCGAAGGACTATGGCTACACCTTC
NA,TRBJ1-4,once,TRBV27,CASSLLATNEKLFF,TGTGCCAGCAGTTTGCTAGCAACAAATGAAAAACTGTTTTTT
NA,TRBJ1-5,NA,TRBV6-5,CATRKQGRNQPQHF,TGTGCCACCAGAAAACAGGGTCGCAATCAGCCCCAGCATTTT
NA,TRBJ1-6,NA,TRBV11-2,CASSLGTVSYNSPLHF,TGTGCCAGCAGCTTAGGGACAGTCAGCTATAATTCACCCCTCCACTTT
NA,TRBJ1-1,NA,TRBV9,CASSVGRGGGTEAFF,TGTGCCAGCAGCGTAGGACGGGGTGGAGGGACTGAAGCTTTCTTT
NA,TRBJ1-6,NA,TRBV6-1,CASSEGTVNSPLHF,TGTGCCAGCAGTGAAGGGACAGTTAATTCACCCCTCCACTTT
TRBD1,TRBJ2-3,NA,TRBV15,CATSPGGPDTQYF,TGTGCCACCAGCCCAGGGGGCCCAGATACGCAGTATTTT
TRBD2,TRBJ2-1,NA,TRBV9,CASSPRDYLSSYNEQFF,TGTGCCAGCAGCCCCCGGGACTATTTGAGCTCCTACAATGAGCAGTTCTTC